The 10 T cell receptor beta chains in this list originate from one sample, sequenced in a study of cytomegalovirus exposure and HLA in healthy donors. The PCR was carried out with 60 Vbeta primers and 13 Jbeta primers. TCRdb's copy holds only in-frame clones and misses some; the assay was immunoSEQ multiplex PCR. Here the sample spans around 70,000 clones, approximately 80% being singletons. Sequencing was performed on PBMCs. Every receptor here comes from a girl aged 10-17 years in good health and CMV-seropositive.

For the CDR3, the DNA is TGTGCCAGCAGGACTAATGACAGGGGGATTGGAGAGACCCAGTACTTC. Its protein product is CASRTNDRGIGETQYF. The V call is TRBV28, the J call TRBJ2-5, with TRBD1 matching over 9 bases. The J segment lost 4 bases and the V segment lost 6 bases, leaving 12 bases of the junction unmatched. Germline lookup yields CDR1 MDHEN and CDR2 SYDVKM. The CDR3 is made up of 16 amino acids. Drawing the rest from reference TRBV28 and TRBJ2-5, the complete variable domain is DVKVTQSSRYLVKRTGEKVFLECVQDMDHENMFWYRQDPGLGLRLIYFSYDVKMKEKGDIPEGYSVSREKKERFSLILESASTNQTSMYLCASRTNDRGIGETQYFGPGTRLLVL.

The CDR3 is CASSEPIYGYTF. Written as DNA, the CDR3 is TGTGCCAGCAGTGAACCAATTTATGGCTACACCTTC. This chain connects TRBV6-1 to TRBJ1-2; D is uncertain. Per the germline V gene, CDR1 is MNHNS and CDR2 is SASEGT. V was cut by 2 bases and J by 5 bases, with 6 bases left in between. The CDR3 runs 12 residues.

This clone occurred a few times. The chain combines TRBV5-6 with TRBJ2-2, with 10 bases that match TRBD1. Germline-derived CDR1 and CDR2 are SGHDT and YYEEEE. The length of the CDR3 is 16 residues. Trimming removed 4 bases from V and 3 bases from J; junction bases left unmatched: 6. In nucleotides, the CDR3 is TGTGCCAGCAGCCGGTCGGACAGGGGGGACACCGGGGAGCTGTTTTTT. This translates into CASSRSDRGDTGELFF.

In DNA, the CDR3 is TGTGCCAGCAGCCAGACACCGGGACACCCCTACGAGCAGTACTTC. Its translation: CASSQTPGHPYEQYF. This chain links TRBV7-6 with TRBJ2-7; TRBD1 might be the D (6 bases). V gave up 5 bases and J gave up 2 bases, with 16 bases separating them. CDR3 size: 15 residues. Germline lookup yields CDR1 SGHVS and CDR2 FNYEAQ.

The chain has TRBV4-1 and TRBJ2-5, with TRBD1 identical over 11 bases. The germline gives CDR1 MGHRA, CDR2 YSYEKL. The CDR3 contains 15 residues. V was pared by 1 base and J by 3 bases, with 1 base of the junction left unmatched. This chain's CDR3 is CASSQVGQGEETQYF. Written as DNA, the CDR3 is TGCGCCAGCAGCCAAGTGGGACAGGGGGAAGAGACCCAGTACTTC.

The CDR3 sequence: CACSAGAYEQYF. The CDR3 nucleotides are TGTGCCTGCTCCGCAGGGGCCTACGAGCAGTACTTC. V and J are TRBV30 and TRBJ2-5; possibly TRBD1 for D (6 bases). The J call may be in error: the DNA end matches TRBJ2-7 better. CDR1 is GTSNPN and CDR2 is SVGIG in the germline V gene (reference sequence). This CDR3 has 12 residues.

This clone was detected once. The rearrangement joins TRBV25-1 to TRBJ1-4, with TRBD1 matching over 7 bases. CDR1 is MGHDK and CDR2 is SYGVNS in the germline V gene. The CDR3 length is 15 residues. The trim removed 7 bases at V and 7 bases at J, leaving 12 bases unmatched. CDR3 sequence: CASMGDRVASEKLFF. The CDR3 region has the DNA TGTGCCAGCATGGGGGACAGAGTAGCGAGTGAAAAACTGTTTTTT.

The chain links TRBV7-2 to TRBJ1-2; D unresolved. The ends were cut back, 1 base at V and 6 bases at J, with 6 bases in the middle. The length of the CDR3 is 12 residues. CDR1 is SGHTA and CDR2 is FQGNSA in the germline V gene. CDR3 residues: CASSLVGHGYTF. The DNA for the CDR3 is TGTGCCAGCAGCTTAGTGGGCCATGGCTACACCTTC.

CDR3 coding DNA: TGTGCCAGTTCCCATAACTCGGGCAATGAGCAGTTCTTC. This encodes CASSHNSGNEQFF. The chain carries TRBV19 and TRBJ2-1, with D uncertain. The length of the CDR3 is 13 residues. CDR1 LNHDA and CDR2 SQIVND come from the germline V gene (reference sequence). Trimming stripped 8 bases from V and 6 bases from J, with 14 bases between.

The V call is TRBV2, the J call TRBJ2-1, with 13 bases fitting TRBD2. The CDR3 runs to 15 residues. CDR1 and CDR2 from the germline V gene are SNHLY and FYNNEI. Trimming removed 6 bases from V and 3 bases from J; junction bases left unmatched: 2. CDR3 protein: CASRGTSGNYNEQFF. CDR3 DNA: TGTGCCAGCAGAGGGACTAGCGGGAACTACAATGAGCAGTTCTTC.